This T cell receptor beta chain was captured by sequencing in a study of regulatory T cells in long-lasting Graves disease. Relying on iRepertoire HTBI primers and Arm-PCR of CDR3 regions, the team built TCR beta libraries. TCRdb processed the multiplex PCR reads anew with MiXCR; each CDR3 protein has one entry. The profile shows about 520,000 distinct CDR3 sequences, about 12% of them singletons. Broader study findings: Persistent disease was associated with favored TRBV28 usage and with favored use of TRBJ1-2 and TRBJ2-5.

V lost 5 bases, J lost 4 bases, and 11 bases lay in between. The CDR3 runs to 14 residues. The time point is: newly diagnosed GD, antithyroid drugs for less than 3 months. The TCR library was made from RNA that had been extracted from PBMCs in TRIzol. This clonotype was seen ten or more times. Its matching antigen is unknown. Separately, the same data were catalogued under a study of T cells in Graves' hyperthyroidism and ophthalmopathy. That source notes: No progression to ophthalmopathy during 18 months of follow-up defined stable disease. In blood, most of the thyroid clonotypes expanded above 0.001 were also present.

This TCR was recovered from a woman aged 25 to 39 with Graves disease. The chain is built from TRBV12-3 or TRBV12-4 and TRBJ1-4, with D perhaps TRBD1 (5 bases). The sample was peripheral blood mononuclear cells (PBMCs), taken at new diagnosis, from a patient treated with antithyroid drugs. The CDR3 nucleotides are TGTGCCAGCAGTCAAACAGGACTTAATGAAAAACTGTTTTTT. Its translation: CASSQTGLNEKLFF.